Reported below is one T cell receptor (beta chain). The sample belongs to a study of blood T cell repertoires in COVID-19. As handled by the study authors: Nucleated cell number was recorded as an estimate derived from reference gene primer amplification. Here immunoSEQ multiplex PCR was the method, and the copy in TCRdb shows in-frame clones only, minus some. For V, J and clone size, that table is used; D and trimming come from the DNA. The sample records about 140,000 clones, over 65% being singletons. The V segment lost 6 bases and the J segment 1 base; nucleotides outside the gene matches: 21. CDR3 length equals 20 residues. Germline lookup yields CDR1 ENHRY and CDR2 SYGVKD.

The sequenced material came from peripheral blood. This chain links TRBV10-3 with TRBJ1-3; 7 bases line up with TRBD1. This TCR was recovered from a man aged 50-59 years with acute or convalescent COVID-19. DNA for the CDR3: TGTGCCATCAGCCAAACAGGGGCGGCCCAGCGGTCCCTTTCTGGAAACACCATATATTTT. Residues: CAISQTGAAQRSLSGNTIYF.